The 14 T cell receptor beta chains reported below all come from one sample, sequenced in a study of cytomegalovirus exposure and HLA in healthy donors. In the PCR, 60 Vbeta and 13 Jbeta primers were used. Repertoires were generated with immunoSEQ multiplex PCR, while TCRdb's copy carries only in-frame clones and drops some. The sample consists of about 170,000 clones, around 76% of them appearing once. Input material: PBMCs. All receptors come from a woman in her twenties or thirties in good health and CMV-seropositive.

This rearrangement joins TRBV29-1 to TRBJ2-1, with TRBD2 matching 8 bases. Looked up from germline, CDR1 is SQVTM and CDR2 is ANQGSEA. The CDR3 consists of 15 residues. J was trimmed by 2 bases and V by 4 bases; bases with no gene match: 7. The CDR3 here is CSVVPGLVTYNEQFF. CDR3 coding DNA: TGCAGCGTTGTCCCGGGACTAGTAACCTACAATGAGCAGTTCTTC.

The chain couples TRBV4-3 to TRBJ2-1; D might be TRBD2 (5 bases). The germline V gene has CDR1 LGHNA and CDR2 YSLEER. This CDR3 is 18 amino acids long. Between the trimmed V and J ends, which lost 0 bases and 0 bases, there was a span of 15 bases. CDR3 amino acids: CASSQDLGRATSYNEQFF. CDR3 DNA: TGCGCCAGCAGCCAAGATCTCGGGCGGGCCACCTCCTACAATGAGCAGTTCTTC.

This clone has a single count. J is TRBJ2-7 and V is TRBV7-2; no firm D call. V gave up 3 bases and J gave up 5 bases, with 11 bases separating them. The CDR3 contains 13 residues. Looked up from germline, CDR1 is SGHTA and CDR2 is FQGNSA. CDR3 amino acids: CASSFLPVNEQYF. The CDR3 nucleotides are TGTGCCAGCAGCTTTTTACCAGTGAACGAGCAGTACTTC.

Details on this clone: The same CDR3 is also encoded by other DNA sequences in this sample. V gene TRBV28 combines with J gene TRBJ1-1, with 7 nucleotides matching TRBD1. J was trimmed by 5 bases and V by 2 bases; bases with no gene match: 5. Germline CDR1 reads MDHEN; CDR2 reads SYDVKM. This CDR3 contains 14 residues. The CDR3 nucleotides read TGTGCCAGCAGTTTAGACAGGGTGAGGACTGAAGCTTTCTTT. Translation gives CASSLDRVRTEAFF. Variable domain in full (rest from reference TRBV28 and TRBJ1-1): DVKVTQSSRYLVKRTGEKVFLECVQDMDHENMFWYRQDPGLGLRLIYFSYDVKMKEKGDIPEGYSVSREKKERFSLILESASTNQTSMYLCASSLDRVRTEAFFGQGTRLTVV.

This clone was picked up one time. V and J are TRBV28 and TRBJ2-1, with a weak D call TRBD2 (6 bases). Germline assignment: CDR1 MDHEN and CDR2 SYDVKM. This CDR3 region has 18 residues. V gave up 5 bases and J gave up 5 bases, with 25 bases separating them. As DNA, the CDR3 is TGTGCCAGCAGTCGGTTCCGGGACTCCCCTTTTTTCGACAATGAGCAGTTCTTC. Its protein is CASSRFRDSPFFDNEQFF.

The V gene is TRBV7-6, the J gene TRBJ1-2; 7 bases are shared with TRBD1. V was clipped by 4 bases and J by 2 bases; unmatched bases: 10. The germline gives CDR1 SGHVS, CDR2 FNYEAQ. This CDR3 comprises 16 residues. The CDR3 region has the DNA TGTGCCAGCAGCTCAAAAACTACAGGGGAAAACTATGGCTACACCTTC. Translation gives CASSSKTTGENYGYTF. Full variable domain (remainder filled in from reference TRBV7-6 and TRBJ1-2): GAGVSQSPRYKVTKRGQDVALRCDPISGHVSLYWYRQALGQGPEFLTYFNYEAQQDKSGLPNDRFSAERPEGSISTLTIQRTEQRDSAMYRCASSSKTTGENYGYTFGSGTRLTVV.

V is TRBV6-5 and J is TRBJ2-1; 10 bases are shared with TRBD1. The CDR3 is 15 amino acids. Germline V lookup: CDR1 MNHEY, CDR2 SVGAGI. V was clipped by 2 bases and J by 7 bases; unmatched bases: 5. CDR3 sequence reads: CASSYGRQGANEQFF. CDR3 DNA: TGTGCCAGCAGTTACGGGAGACAGGGGGCGAATGAGCAGTTCTTC.

As regards this clone: Other DNA sequences in this sample translate to the same CDR3. The chain is built from TRBV30 and TRBJ2-5; 10 bases are a match to TRBD2. This CDR3 spans 15 amino acids. CDR1 and CDR2 from the germline V gene are GTSNPN and SVGIG (reference sequence). The V segment lost 3 bases and the J segment 4 bases; nucleotides outside the gene matches: 8. The CDR3 reads CAWSGLAGVGETQYF. The CDR3 coding sequence is TGTGCCTGGAGCGGGCTAGCGGGGGTCGGAGAGACCCAGTACTTC.

The chain is built from TRBV2 and TRBJ2-5; 7 nucleotides line up with TRBD1. This CDR3 has 13 residues. Germline CDR1 SNHLY, CDR2 FYNNEI. Trimming cost V 11 bases and J 1 base; bases outside gene matches: 7. The CDR3 DNA is TGTGCCGGTCAGGGACAGCCCCAAGAGACCCAGTACTTC. Its protein product is CAGQGQPQETQYF.

V gene TRBV2 combines with J gene TRBJ1-6; TRBD1 agrees at 10 bases. The CDR3 loop spans 14 amino acids. Trimming at V came to 4 bases and at J to 7 bases, leaving 1 base not matched to a gene. The germline V gene has CDR1 SNHLY and CDR2 FYNNEI. The CDR3 region is CASSGTGGNSPLHF. The CDR3 region has the DNA TGTGCCAGCAGTGGGACAGGGGGGAATTCACCCCTCCACTTT.

For the CDR3, the DNA is TGTGCCAGCAGACCTTATCTTAATTTGGACAGGGGGCGCGAGCAGTACTTC. It codes for CASRPYLNLDRGREQYF. This chain uses TRBV27 with TRBJ2-7, with TRBD1 matching 11 bases. The ends lost 6 bases at V and 6 bases at J; junction bases unmatched: 16. Germline V gene sequence: CDR1 MNHEY, CDR2 SMNVEV (reference sequence). CDR3 size: 17 residues.

The chain recombines TRBV18 with TRBJ2-7, with 9 bases fitting TRBD1. The CDR3 has 17 residues. CDR1 KGHSH and CDR2 LQKENI come from the germline V gene. The V gene end was trimmed by 1 base and the J gene end by 6 bases; junction bases not matched to a gene: 13. CDR3 amino acids: CASSPLPSTGGRTEQYF. CDR3 DNA sequence: TGTGCCAGCTCACCACTCCCTTCGACAGGGGGTCGGACCGAGCAGTACTTC.

This clone was detected only once. The V call is TRBV5-6, the J call TRBJ2-5; D is perhaps TRBD2 (6 bases). The CDR3 is made up of 18 amino acids. Germline loops: CDR1 SGHDT, CDR2 YYEEEE. V was trimmed by 2 bases and J by 2 bases, leaving 22 bases between them. CDR3 in amino acids: CASSLLTLIPGTQETQYF. The CDR3 nucleotides read TGTGCCAGCAGCTTACTCACCCTTATTCCCGGGACTCAAGAGACCCAGTACTTC.

The V gene is TRBV19, the J gene TRBJ2-3; TRBD2 is a possible D gene (5 bases). The CDR3 extends over 14 amino acids. Deletions cut 6 bases from V and 3 bases from J, with 13 bases between. The germline gives CDR1 LNHDA, CDR2 SQIVND (reference sequence). The CDR3 region has the DNA TGTGCCAGTAGGCCGACAAGGGAGACAGATACGCAGTATTTT. This sequence encodes CASRPTRETDTQYF.